This T cell receptor (beta chain) was identified in a study of identical twins. The V end was cut by 1 base, the J end by 0 bases, with 14 bases between. This CDR3 spans 17 amino acids. CDR1 and CDR2 from the germline V gene are LGHDT and YNNKEL (reference sequence). One entry per CDR3 protein, called by TCRdb with MiXCR from the 5' RACE reads. The sample carries hundreds of thousands of distinct CDR3 sequences, approximately 7.9% recorded once. These data also formed part of another study, on yellow fever vaccine responses in identical twins.

The chain uses TRBV3-1 and TRBJ2-3, with D possibly matching TRBD2 (5 bases). The sequence was collected from a woman younger than 35 in good health. The specimen was CD8+ T cells sorted from blood. The CDR3 sequence is CASSQVRVSPSTDTQYF. The CDR3 coding sequence is TGTGCCAGCAGCCAAGTGCGGGTCAGCCCCAGCACAGATACGCAGTATTTT.